The rows below give T cell receptor beta chains drawn from one sample of a study of metastatic and nonmetastatic thyroid tumors. TCRdb called clones again from the PCR reads with MiXCR. The data show about 17,000 clones, around a fifth seen once. Sequencing was done on a sample of adjacent normal tissue. The origin of the receptors is a female donor with papillary thyroid cancer or a benign thyroid nodule (not recorded which). Some clones in this sample may be carry-over from other donors' samples. The conserved cysteine and the conserved F or W are not part of the CDR3 here.

V gene	CDR3 length	J gene	CDR3 protein
TRBV11-3	10	TRBJ2-2	ASSVNAGELF
TRBV5-1	15	TRBJ2-1	ASSLLGGGTFDNEQF
TRBV19	11	TRBJ2-7	ASSIGTVYEQY
TRBV27	13	TRBJ1-2	ASSLSRWTADGYT
TRBV6-5	16	TRBJ2-6	ASTGQGMFDSGANVLT
TRBV27	13	TRBJ2-3	ASSLADRTTDTQY
TRBV30	12	TRBJ1-1	AWSPRRGRVLAF
TRBV27	15	TRBJ2-6	ASSSLRSSSGANVLT
TRBV11-2	13	TRBJ2-1	ASSKQAGPLNEQF
TRBV5-1	14	TRBJ2-2	ASSRTTGSDTGELF
TRBV15	13	TRBJ2-3	ATSRFSGRIDTQY
TRBV6-1	13	TRBJ1-1	ASSTEYGAATEAF
TRBV6-1	11	TRBJ2-2	ASSVGDTGELF
TRBV18	13	TRBJ1-6	ASSSGQGARSPLH
TRBV7-2	12	TRBJ2-7	ASSRLADYYEQY
TRBV20-1	14	TRBJ2-7	SATKSGLPEGYEQY
TRBV7-9	10	TRBJ2-7	ASSLTGYEQY
TRBV6-1	12	TRBJ2-5	ASSKGYRQETQY
TRBV9	14	TRBJ1-1	ASSAAPGQGVTEAF
TRBV20-1	11	TRBJ2-7	SAREAKDYEQY
TRBV19	11	TRBJ2-7	ASRLGPDYEQY
TRBV27	12	TRBJ1-5	ASSYAGDNQPQH
TRBV2	11	TRBJ1-1	ASQDRDITEAF
TRBV27	13	TRBJ1-1	ASSHRGQFNTEAF
TRBV11-3	12	TRBJ2-2	ASRRDVNTGELF
TRBV5-5	13	TRBJ1-1	ASSPGPGVNTEAF
TRBV29-1	11	TRBJ2-7	SPLMEGCHEQY
TRBV27	15	TRBJ1-6	ASSLAPPGGSDSPLH
TRBV5-6	14	TRBJ2-5	ASSRRGHSIKETQY
TRBV28	12	TRBJ1-2	ASSPRTGDYGYT
TRBV19	12	TRBJ1-5	ASNTGVRNQPQH
TRBV28	13	TRBJ1-1	ASSLTGGWGTEAF
TRBV29-1	11	TRBJ1-1	SVDRGWDTEAF
TRBV5-1	12	TRBJ1-4	ASSAGAPNEKLF
TRBV20-1	13	TRBJ2-2	SASMTGGSTGELF
TRBV6-4	13	TRBJ1-1	ASSEQYGMNTEAF
TRBV12-5	10	TRBJ2-4	ARYSSKNIQY
TRBV28	13	TRBJ2-1	ASRSSGGQGNEQF
TRBV20-1	10	TRBJ1-1	SAPTPTLGAF
TRBV6-9	14	TRBJ2-3	ASSRSSGGGTGTQY
TRBV28	12	TRBJ2-7	ASVAERDVYEQY